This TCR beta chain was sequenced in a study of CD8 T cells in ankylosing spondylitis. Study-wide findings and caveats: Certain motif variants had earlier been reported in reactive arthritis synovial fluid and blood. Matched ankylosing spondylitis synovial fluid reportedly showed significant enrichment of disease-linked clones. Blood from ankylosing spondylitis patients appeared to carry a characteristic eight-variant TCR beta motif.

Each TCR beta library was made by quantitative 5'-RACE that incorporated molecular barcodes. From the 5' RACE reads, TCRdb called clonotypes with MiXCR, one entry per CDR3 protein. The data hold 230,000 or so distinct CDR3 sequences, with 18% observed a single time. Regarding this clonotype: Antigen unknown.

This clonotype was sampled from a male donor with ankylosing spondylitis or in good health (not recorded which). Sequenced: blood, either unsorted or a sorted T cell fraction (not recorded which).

CDR3 amino acids: CASSLLDQETQYF. CDR3 bases: TGCGCCAGCAGCTTGCTGGACCAAGAGACCCAGTACTTC. The V gene is TRBV5-1, the J gene TRBJ2-5; D call uncertain. The CDR3 length is 13 residues. Trimming took off 1 base at V and 0 bases at J, with 4 bases between the two ends. Germline V CDR1 and CDR2: SGHRS, YFSETQ.